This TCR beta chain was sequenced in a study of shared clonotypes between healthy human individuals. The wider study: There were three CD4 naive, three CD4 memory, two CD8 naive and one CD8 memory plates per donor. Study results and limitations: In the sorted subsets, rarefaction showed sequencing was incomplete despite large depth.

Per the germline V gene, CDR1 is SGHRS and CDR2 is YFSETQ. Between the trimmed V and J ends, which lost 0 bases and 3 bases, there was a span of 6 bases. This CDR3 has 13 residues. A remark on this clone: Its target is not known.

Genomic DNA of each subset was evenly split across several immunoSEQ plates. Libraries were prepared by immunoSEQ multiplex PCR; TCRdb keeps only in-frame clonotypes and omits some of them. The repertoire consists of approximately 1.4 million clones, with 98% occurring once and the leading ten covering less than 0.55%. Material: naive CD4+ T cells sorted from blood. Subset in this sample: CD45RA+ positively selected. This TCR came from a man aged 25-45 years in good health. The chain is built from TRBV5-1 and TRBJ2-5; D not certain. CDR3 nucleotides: TGCGCCAGCAGCTTGGTGGCAGAAGAGACCCAGTACTTC. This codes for CASSLVAEETQYF. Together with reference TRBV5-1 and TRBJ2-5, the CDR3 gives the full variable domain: KAGVTQTPRYLIKTRGQQVTLSCSPISGHRSVSWYQQTPGQGLQFLFEYFSETQRNKGNFPGRFSGRQFSNSRSEMNVSTLELGDSALYLCASSLVAEETQYFGPGTRLLVL.